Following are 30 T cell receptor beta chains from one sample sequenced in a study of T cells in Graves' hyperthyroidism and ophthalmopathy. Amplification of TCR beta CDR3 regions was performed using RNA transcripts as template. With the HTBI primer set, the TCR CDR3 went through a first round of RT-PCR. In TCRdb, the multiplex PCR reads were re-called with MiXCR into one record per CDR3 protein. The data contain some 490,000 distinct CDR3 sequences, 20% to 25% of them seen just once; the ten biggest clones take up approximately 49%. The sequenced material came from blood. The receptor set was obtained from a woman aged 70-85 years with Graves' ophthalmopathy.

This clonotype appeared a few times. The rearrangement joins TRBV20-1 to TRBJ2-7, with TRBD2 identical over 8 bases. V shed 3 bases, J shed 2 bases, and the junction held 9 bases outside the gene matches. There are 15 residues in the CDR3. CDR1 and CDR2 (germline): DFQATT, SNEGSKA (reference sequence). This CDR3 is CSAREGSGRAYEQYF. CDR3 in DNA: TGCAGTGCTAGGGAGGGATCCGGGAGGGCCTACGAGCAGTACTTC.

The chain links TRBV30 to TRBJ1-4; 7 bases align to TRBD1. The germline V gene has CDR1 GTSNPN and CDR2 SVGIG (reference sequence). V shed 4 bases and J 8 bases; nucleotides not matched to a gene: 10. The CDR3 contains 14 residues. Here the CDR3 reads CAWTLPTGREKLFF. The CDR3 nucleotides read TGTGCCTGGACCCTCCCGACAGGGCGGGAAAAACTGTTTTTT.

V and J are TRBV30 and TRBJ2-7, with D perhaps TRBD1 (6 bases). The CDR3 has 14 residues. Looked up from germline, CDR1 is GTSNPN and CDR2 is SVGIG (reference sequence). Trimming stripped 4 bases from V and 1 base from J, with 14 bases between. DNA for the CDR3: TGTGCCTGGAAACAGGGTTTGGGATCCTACGAGCAGTACTTC. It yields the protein CAWKQGLGSYEQYF.

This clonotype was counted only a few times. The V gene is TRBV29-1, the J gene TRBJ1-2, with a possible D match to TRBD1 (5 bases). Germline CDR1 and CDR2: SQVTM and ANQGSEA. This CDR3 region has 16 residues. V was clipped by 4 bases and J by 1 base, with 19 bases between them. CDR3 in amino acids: CSVGGGAGLDNYGYTF. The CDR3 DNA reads TGCAGCGTTGGCGGAGGGGCCGGACTGGATAACTATGGCTACACCTTC.

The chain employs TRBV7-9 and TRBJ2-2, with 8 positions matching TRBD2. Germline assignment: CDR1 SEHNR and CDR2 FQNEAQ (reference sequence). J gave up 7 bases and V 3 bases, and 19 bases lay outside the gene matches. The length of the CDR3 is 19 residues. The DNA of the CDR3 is TGTGCCAGCAGCTTCAGCATGCCGCCGAGCGGGAGTATTATCGGGGAGCTGTTTTTT. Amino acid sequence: CASSFSMPPSGSIIGELFF.

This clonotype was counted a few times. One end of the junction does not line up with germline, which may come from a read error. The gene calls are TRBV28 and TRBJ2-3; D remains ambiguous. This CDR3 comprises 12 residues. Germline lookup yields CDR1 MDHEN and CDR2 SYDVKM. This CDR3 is CASSYRTYTQYF. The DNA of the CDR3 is TGTGCCAGCAGTTACCGCACATATACGCAGTATTTT. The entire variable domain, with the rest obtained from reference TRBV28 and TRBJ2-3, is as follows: DVKVTQSSRYLVKRTGEKVFLECVQDMDHENMFWYRQDPGLGLRLIYFSYDVKMKEKGDIPEGYSVSREKKERFSLILESASTNQTSMYLCASSYRTYTQYFGPGTRLTVL.

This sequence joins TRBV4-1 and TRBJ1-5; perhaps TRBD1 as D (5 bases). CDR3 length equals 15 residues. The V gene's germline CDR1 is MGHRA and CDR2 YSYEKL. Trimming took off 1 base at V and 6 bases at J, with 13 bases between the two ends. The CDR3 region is CASSQGAGLAQPQHF. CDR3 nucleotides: TGCGCCAGCAGCCAAGGCGCAGGGCTGGCTCAGCCCCAGCATTTT.

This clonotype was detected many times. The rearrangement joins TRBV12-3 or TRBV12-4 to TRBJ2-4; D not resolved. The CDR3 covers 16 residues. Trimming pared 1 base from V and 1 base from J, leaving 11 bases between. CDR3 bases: TGTGCCAGCAGTTTAGGCGGTACGGCGGCCAAAAACATTCAGTACTTC. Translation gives CASSLGGTAAKNIQYF.

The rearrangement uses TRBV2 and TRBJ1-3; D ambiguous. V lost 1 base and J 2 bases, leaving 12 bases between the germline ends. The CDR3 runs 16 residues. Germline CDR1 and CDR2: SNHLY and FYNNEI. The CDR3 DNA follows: TGTGCCAGCAGTGAAGTGGCGGCCAGGACTGGAAACACCATATATTTT. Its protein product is CASSEVAARTGNTIYF.

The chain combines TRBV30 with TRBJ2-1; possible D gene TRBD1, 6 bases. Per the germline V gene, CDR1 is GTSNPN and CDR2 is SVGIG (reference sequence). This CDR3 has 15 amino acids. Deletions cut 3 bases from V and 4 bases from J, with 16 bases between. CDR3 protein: CAWSPDSYPYNEQFF. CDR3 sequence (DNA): TGTGCCTGGAGCCCGGACAGCTACCCGTACAATGAGCAGTTCTTC.

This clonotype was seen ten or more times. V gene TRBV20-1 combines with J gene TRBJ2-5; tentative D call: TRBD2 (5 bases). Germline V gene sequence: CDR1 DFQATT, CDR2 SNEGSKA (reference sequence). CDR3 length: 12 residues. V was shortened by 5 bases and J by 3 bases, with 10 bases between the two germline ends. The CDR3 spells CSAGWGEETQYF. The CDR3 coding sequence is TGCAGTGCTGGATGGGGAGAAGAGACCCAGTACTTC.

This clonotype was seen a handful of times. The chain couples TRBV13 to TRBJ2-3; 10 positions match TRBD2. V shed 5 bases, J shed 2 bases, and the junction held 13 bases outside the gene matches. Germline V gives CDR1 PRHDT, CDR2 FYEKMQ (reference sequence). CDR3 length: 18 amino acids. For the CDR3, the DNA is TGTGCCAGCAGCCTCCCCGTGGGTAGCGGGAGGAACACAGATACGCAGTATTTT. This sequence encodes CASSLPVGSGRNTDTQYF.

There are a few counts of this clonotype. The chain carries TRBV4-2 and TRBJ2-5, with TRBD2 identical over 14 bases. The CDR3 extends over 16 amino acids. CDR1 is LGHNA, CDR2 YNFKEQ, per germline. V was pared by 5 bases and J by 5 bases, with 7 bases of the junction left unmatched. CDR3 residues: CASSYRTSGRTETQYF. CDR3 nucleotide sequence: TGTGCCAGCAGCTACCGGACTAGCGGGAGGACGGAGACCCAGTACTTC.

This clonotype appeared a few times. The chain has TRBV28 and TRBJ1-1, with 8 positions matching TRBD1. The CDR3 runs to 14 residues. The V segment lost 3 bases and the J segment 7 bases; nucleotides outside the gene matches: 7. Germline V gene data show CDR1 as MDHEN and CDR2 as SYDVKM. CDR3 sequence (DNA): TGTGCCAGCAGTTTCCGGACAGGGCAAAGTGAAGCTTTCTTT. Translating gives CASSFRTGQSEAFF. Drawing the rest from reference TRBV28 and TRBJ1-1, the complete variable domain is DVKVTQSSRYLVKRTGEKVFLECVQDMDHENMFWYRQDPGLGLRLIYFSYDVKMKEKGDIPEGYSVSREKKERFSLILESASTNQTSMYLCASSFRTGQSEAFFGQGTRLTVV.

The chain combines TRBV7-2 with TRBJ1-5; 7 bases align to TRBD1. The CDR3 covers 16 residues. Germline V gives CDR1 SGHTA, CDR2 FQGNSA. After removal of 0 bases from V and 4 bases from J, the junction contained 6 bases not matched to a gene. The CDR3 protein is CASSLAETGINQPQHF. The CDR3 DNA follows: TGTGCCAGCAGCTTAGCTGAGACAGGGATTAATCAGCCCCAGCATTTT.

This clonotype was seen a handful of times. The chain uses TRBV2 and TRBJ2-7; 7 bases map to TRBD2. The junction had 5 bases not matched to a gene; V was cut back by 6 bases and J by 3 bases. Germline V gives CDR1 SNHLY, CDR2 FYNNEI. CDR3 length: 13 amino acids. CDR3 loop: CASRTSWGYEQYF. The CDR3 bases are TGTGCCAGCAGGACTAGCTGGGGCTACGAGCAGTACTTC.

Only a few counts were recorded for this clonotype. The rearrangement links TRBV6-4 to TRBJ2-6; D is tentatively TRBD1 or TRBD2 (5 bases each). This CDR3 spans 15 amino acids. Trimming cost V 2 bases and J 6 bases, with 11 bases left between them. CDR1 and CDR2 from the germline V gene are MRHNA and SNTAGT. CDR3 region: CASSDRRGVANVLTF. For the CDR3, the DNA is TGTGCCAGCAGTGACCGGAGAGGGGTGGCCAACGTCCTGACTTTC.

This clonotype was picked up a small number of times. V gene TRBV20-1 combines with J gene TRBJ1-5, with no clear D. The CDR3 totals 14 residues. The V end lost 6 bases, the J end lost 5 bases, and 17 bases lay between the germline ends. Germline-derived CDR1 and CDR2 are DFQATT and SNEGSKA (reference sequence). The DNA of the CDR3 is TGCAGTGCCGAGCGGGCCCCCTTAGATCAGCCCCAGCATTTT. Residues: CSAERAPLDQPQHF.

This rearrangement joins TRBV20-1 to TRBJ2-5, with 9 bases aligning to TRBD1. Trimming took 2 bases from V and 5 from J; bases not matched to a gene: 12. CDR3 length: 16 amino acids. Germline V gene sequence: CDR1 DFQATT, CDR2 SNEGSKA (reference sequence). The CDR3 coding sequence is TGCAGTGCTAGATTGGGACAGGGAGGGGCGGGCGAGACCCAGTACTTC. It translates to CSARLGQGGAGETQYF.

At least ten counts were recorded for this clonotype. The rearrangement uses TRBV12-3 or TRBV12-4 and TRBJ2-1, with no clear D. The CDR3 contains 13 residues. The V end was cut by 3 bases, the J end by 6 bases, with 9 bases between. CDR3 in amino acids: CASSFVGSNEQFF. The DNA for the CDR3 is TGTGCCAGCAGTTTTGTAGGGTCCAATGAGCAGTTCTTC.

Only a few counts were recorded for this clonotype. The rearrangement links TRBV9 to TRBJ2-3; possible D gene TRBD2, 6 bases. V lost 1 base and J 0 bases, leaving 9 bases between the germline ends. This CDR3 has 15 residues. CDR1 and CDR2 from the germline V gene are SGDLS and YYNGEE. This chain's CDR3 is CASSVLAGSTDTQYF. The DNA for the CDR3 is TGTGCCAGCAGCGTACTCGCGGGAAGCACAGATACGCAGTATTTT.

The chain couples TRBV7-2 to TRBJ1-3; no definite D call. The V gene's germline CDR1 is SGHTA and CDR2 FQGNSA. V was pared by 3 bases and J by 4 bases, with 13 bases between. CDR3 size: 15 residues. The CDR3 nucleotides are TGTGCCAGCAGCTTGTCGTCAGGAGGAGGAAACACCATATATTTT. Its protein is CASSLSSGGGNTIYF.

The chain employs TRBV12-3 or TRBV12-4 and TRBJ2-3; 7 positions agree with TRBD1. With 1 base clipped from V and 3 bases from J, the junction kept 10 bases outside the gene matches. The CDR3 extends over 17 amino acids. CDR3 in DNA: TGTGCCAGCAGTTTAGGCCCTGACAGGGTGGGGACAGATACGCAGTATTTT. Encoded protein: CASSLGPDRVGTDTQYF.

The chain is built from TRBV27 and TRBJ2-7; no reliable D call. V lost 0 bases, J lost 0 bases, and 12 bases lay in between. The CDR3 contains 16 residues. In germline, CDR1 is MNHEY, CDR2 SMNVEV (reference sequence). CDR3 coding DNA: TGTGCCAGCAGTTTATCGTGGAGTACCAGCTCCTACGAGCAGTACTTC. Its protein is CASSLSWSTSSYEQYF.

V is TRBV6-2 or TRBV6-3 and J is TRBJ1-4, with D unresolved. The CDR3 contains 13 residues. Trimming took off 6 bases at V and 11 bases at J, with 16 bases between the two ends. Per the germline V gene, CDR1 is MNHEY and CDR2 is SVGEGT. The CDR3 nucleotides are TGTGCCAGCAGGGACCAGCCAGTTTCGAAACTGTTTTTT. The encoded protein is CASRDQPVSKLFF.

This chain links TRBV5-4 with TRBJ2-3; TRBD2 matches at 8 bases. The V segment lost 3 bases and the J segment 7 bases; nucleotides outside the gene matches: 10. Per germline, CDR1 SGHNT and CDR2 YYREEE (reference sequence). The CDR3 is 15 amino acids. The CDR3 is CASSSYGGGENTQYF. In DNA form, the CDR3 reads TGTGCCAGCAGCTCATACGGGGGGGGAGAGAATACGCAGTATTTT.

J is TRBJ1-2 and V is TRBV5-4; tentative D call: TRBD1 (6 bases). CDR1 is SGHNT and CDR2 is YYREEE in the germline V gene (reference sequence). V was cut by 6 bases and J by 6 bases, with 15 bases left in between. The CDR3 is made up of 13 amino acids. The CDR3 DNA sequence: TGTGCCAGCACGTGGGGGGCGGAGAATGGCTACACCTTC. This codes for CASTWGAENGYTF.

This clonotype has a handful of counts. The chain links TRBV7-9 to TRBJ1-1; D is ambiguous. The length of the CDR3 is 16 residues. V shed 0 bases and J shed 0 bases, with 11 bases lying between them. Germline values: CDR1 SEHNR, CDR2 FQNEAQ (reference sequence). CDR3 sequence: CASSLAGSAMNTEAFF. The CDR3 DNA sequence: TGTGCCAGCAGCTTAGCAGGTTCAGCCATGAACACTGAAGCTTTCTTT.

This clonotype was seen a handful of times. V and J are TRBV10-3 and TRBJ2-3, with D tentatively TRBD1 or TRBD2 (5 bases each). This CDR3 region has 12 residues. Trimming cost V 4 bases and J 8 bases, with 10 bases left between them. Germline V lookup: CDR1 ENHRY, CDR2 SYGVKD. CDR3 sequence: CAISGERGTQYF. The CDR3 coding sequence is TGTGCCATCAGTGGCGAGAGGGGTACGCAGTATTTT.

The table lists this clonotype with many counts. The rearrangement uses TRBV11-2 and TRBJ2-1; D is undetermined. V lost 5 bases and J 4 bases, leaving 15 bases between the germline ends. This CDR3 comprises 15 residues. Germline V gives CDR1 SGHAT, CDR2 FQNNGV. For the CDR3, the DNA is TGTGCCAGCAGCCCGACGGGCCCTGAATACAATGAGCAGTTCTTC. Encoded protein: CASSPTGPEYNEQFF. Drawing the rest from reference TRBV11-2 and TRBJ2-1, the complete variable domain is EAGVAQSPRYKIIEKRQSVAFWCNPISGHATLYWYQQILGQGPKLLIQFQNNGVVDDSQLPKDRFSAERLKGVDSTLKIQPAKLEDSAVYLCASSPTGPEYNEQFFGPGTRLTVL.